This T cell receptor (beta chain) derives from a study of blood T cell repertoires in COVID-19. The repertoire was sequenced with immunoSEQ multiplex PCR; TCRdb's copy has only in-frame clones and lacks some. The table shows 150,000 to 200,000 clones, with under 85% occurring only once. V was pared by 1 base and J by 5 bases, with 10 bases of the junction left unmatched. Germline assignment: CDR1 LNHNV and CDR2 YYDKDF (reference sequence). The CDR3 loop spans 18 amino acids. The rearrangement links TRBV15 to TRBJ2-3, with 12 bases aligning to TRBD1. This TCR derives from a man aged 70-80 years with acute or convalescent COVID-19. The source material was peripheral blood. The CDR3 here is CATSRVTGTGGFGDTQYF. CDR3 sequence (DNA): TGTGCCACCAGCAGAGTAACCGGGACAGGGGGCTTCGGAGATACGCAGTATTTT.